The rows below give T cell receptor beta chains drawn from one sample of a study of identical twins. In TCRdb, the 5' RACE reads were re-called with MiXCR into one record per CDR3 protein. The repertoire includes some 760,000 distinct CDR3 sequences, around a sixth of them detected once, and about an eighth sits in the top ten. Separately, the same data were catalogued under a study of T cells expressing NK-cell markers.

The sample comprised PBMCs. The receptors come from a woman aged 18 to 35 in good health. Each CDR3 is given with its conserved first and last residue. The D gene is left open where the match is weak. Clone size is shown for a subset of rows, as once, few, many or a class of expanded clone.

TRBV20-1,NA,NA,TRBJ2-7,CSARHPHGTYEQYF,TGCAGTGCTCGCCACCCCCACGGTACCTACGAGCAGTACTTC
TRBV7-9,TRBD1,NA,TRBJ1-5,CASSPPGQANNQPQHF,TGTGCCAGCAGCCCTCCTGGACAGGCGAACAATCAGCCCCAGCATTTT
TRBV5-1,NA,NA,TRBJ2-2,CASKVRASDTGELFF,TGCGCCAGCAAGGTGAGGGCCTCGGACACCGGGGAGCTGTTTTTT
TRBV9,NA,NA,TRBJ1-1,CASSVGIGMNTEAFF,TGTGCCAGCAGCGTAGGAATCGGTATGAACACTGAAGCTTTCTTT
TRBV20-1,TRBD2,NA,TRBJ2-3,CSARGGTSGGAADTQYF,TGCAGTGCTAGAGGTGGGACTAGCGGGGGGGCCGCAGATACGCAGTATTTT
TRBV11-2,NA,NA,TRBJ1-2,CASSPSDLTFGYTF,TGTGCCAGCAGCCCCTCGGACCTAACCTTCGGCTACACCTTC
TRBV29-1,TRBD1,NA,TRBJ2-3,CSVSGQGARDTQYF,TGCAGCGTTTCAGGACAGGGGGCGCGAGATACGCAGTATTTT
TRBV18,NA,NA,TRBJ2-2,CASSPPGRSDGELFF,TGTGCCAGCTCACCACCGGGGCGGTCAGACGGGGAGCTGTTTTTT
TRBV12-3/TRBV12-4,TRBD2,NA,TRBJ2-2,CASSFGRAGTGELFF,TGTGCCAGCAGCTTCGGGAGGGCCGGCACCGGGGAGCTGTTTTTT
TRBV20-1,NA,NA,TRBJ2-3,CSADPGTSLTDTQYF,TGCAGTGCGGACCCCGGGACATCCCTCACAGATACGCAGTATTTT
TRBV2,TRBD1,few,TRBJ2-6,CARITGAGANVLTF,TGTGCCAGGATAACAGGGGCTGGGGCCAACGTCCTGACTTTC
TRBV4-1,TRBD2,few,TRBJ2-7,CASSHRTSGRVFEQYF,TGCGCCAGCAGCCACCGGACTAGCGGGAGGGTGTTCGAGCAGTACTTC
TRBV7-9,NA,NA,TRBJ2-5,CASTVGPETQYF,TGTGCCAGCACCGTCGGCCCGGAGACCCAGTACTTC
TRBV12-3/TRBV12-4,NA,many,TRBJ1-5,CASSLSGSNQPQHF,TGTGCCAGCAGTTTATCGGGCAGCAATCAGCCCCAGCATTTT
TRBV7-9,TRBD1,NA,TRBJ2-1,CASSPPGQGRFF,TGTGCCAGCAGCCCCCCGGGACAGGGGAGGTTCTTC
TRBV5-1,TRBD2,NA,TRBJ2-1,CASSGVLAGGRGSSYNEQFF,TGCGCCAGCAGCGGAGTCCTAGCGGGAGGGCGGGGAAGCTCCTACAATGAGCAGTTCTTC
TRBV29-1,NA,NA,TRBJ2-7,CSVDSGGSMYEQYF,TGCAGCGTTGATTCTGGGGGTAGTATGTACGAGCAGTACTTC
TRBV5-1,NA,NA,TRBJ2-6,CASSLGSSSGANVLTF,TGCGCCAGCAGCTTGGGGAGTAGCTCTGGGGCCAACGTCCTGACTTTC
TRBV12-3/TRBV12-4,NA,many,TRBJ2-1,CASSLGQRYNEQFF,TGTGCCAGCAGTTTGGGCCAGCGCTACAATGAGCAGTTCTTC
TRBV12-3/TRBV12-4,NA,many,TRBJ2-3,CASSLRGSLRDTQYF,TGTGCCAGCAGTTTACGGGGGAGCCTACGAGATACGCAGTATTTT
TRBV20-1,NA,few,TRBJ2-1,CSVGESYNEQFF,TGCAGTGTCGGGGAGTCCTACAATGAGCAGTTCTTC
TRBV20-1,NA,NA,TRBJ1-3,CSAKSPSSSGNTIYF,TGCAGTGCCAAAAGCCCTTCATCCTCTGGAAACACCATATATTTT
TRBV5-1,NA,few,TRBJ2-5,CASSLILQETQYF,TGCGCCAGCAGCTTAATCTTACAGGAGACCCAGTACTTC
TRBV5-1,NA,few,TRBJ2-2,CATRQVGRNTGELFF,TGCGCCACCCGTCAGGTGGGGCGCAACACCGGGGAGCTGTTTTTT
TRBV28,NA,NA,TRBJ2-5,CASRPETADETQYF,TGTGCCAGCAGACCCGAGACCGCGGATGAGACCCAGTACTTC
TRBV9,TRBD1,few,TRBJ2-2,CASSPRQGVAGGELFF,TGTGCCAGCAGCCCTCGCCAGGGGGTAGCCGGGGGGGAGCTGTTTTTT
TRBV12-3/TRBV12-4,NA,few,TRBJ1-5,CASSLQGTPQHF,TGTGCCAGCAGTTTGCAGGGGACGCCCCAGCATTTT